Below are 32 T cell receptor beta chains sequenced from a single sample in a study of T cells in Graves' hyperthyroidism and ophthalmopathy. Using RNA transcripts as the source, TCR beta CDR3 regions were amplified. HTBI primers were the set used in a first-round RT-PCR of the TCR CDR3. TCRdb used MiXCR to reprocess the multiplex PCR reads, holding one entry per CDR3 protein. The table has about 420,000 distinct CDR3 sequences, around 14% seen once. The sequenced sample consisted of blood. Source of these receptors: a woman in her late teens or twenties with Graves' hyperthyroidism.

This clonotype was counted many times. The CDR3 here is CASSHRDRRNTEAFF. The CDR3 DNA reads as TGTGCCAGCAGCCACCGGGACAGGAGGAACACTGAAGCTTTCTTT. V usage is TRBV11-2 and J usage is TRBJ1-1, with 8 positions matching TRBD1. Trimming took 5 bases from V and 1 from J; bases not matched to a gene: 6. CDR1 SGHAT and CDR2 FQNNGV come from the germline V gene. This CDR3 contains 15 residues.

In its sample, this clonotype was seen a few times. This chain connects TRBV5-1 to TRBJ1-2, with D perhaps matching TRBD1 (5 bases). This CDR3 region has 13 residues. The V and J ends lost 2 bases and 2 bases respectively, with 7 bases between them. CDR1 and CDR2 from the germline V gene are SGHRS and YFSETQ. CDR3 sequence reads: CASSFSGNYGYTF. The CDR3 bases are TGCGCCAGCAGCTTCTCAGGGAACTATGGCTACACCTTC.

In its sample, this clonotype was seen many times. The chain recombines TRBV6-1 with TRBJ1-5; TRBD1 matches 10 bases. The CDR3 runs to 15 residues. The germline V gene has CDR1 MNHNS and CDR2 SASEGT. The V and J ends lost 6 bases and 3 bases, in that order; junction bases with no gene match: 5. CDR3 sequence: CASRPTGGNNQPQHF. The CDR3, as DNA: TGTGCCAGCAGACCGACAGGGGGCAACAATCAGCCCCAGCATTTT.

The V gene is TRBV25-1, the J gene TRBJ2-7, with D perhaps TRBD1 (6 bases). The V gene lost 5 bases and the J gene lost 2 bases, with 10 bases spanning the gap. The germline V gene has CDR1 MGHDK and CDR2 SYGVNS. The CDR3 contains 13 residues. The CDR3 region is CASSPGQPYEQYF. CDR3 coding DNA: TGTGCCAGCAGTCCCGGACAGCCCTACGAGCAGTACTTC.

This clonotype was recorded many times. This chain links TRBV7-9 with TRBJ2-7; the match to TRBD1 covers 11 bases. The CDR3 spans 14 residues. V shed 5 bases, J shed 2 bases, and the junction held 2 bases outside the gene matches. Germline assignment: CDR1 SEHNR and CDR2 FQNEAQ (reference sequence). The CDR3 DNA reads as TGTGCCAGCAGCGGGACAGGGGGACCCTACGAGCAGTACTTC. Protein sequence: CASSGTGGPYEQYF.

At least ten counts were recorded for this clonotype. The V call is TRBV7-9, the J call TRBJ2-3; D is uncertain. V shed 5 bases and J shed 0 bases, with 9 bases lying between them. The germline CDR1 and CDR2 sequences are SEHNR and FQNEAQ (reference sequence). The CDR3 is 14 amino acids. CDR3 protein: CASSPNFSTDTQYF. For the CDR3, the DNA is TGTGCCAGCAGCCCCAACTTTAGCACAGATACGCAGTATTTT.

This clonotype was seen repeatedly, ten times or more. The chain couples TRBV9 to TRBJ1-1; D not certain. This CDR3 comprises 13 residues. Per germline, CDR1 SGDLS and CDR2 YYNGEE. V gave up 0 bases and J gave up 3 bases, with 6 bases separating them. Written as DNA, the CDR3 is TGTGCCAGCAGCGTAGGAGTGGACACTGAAGCTTTCTTT. It codes for CASSVGVDTEAFF.

This clonotype showed up just a few times. The gene calls are TRBV12-5 and TRBJ1-5; D uncertain. CDR3 length: 13 residues. The V gene lost 2 bases and the J gene lost 5 bases, with 7 bases spanning the gap. Germline CDR1 reads LGHNT; CDR2 reads FRNRAP. The CDR3 protein is CASGLRSHQPQHF. The CDR3, as DNA: TGTGCTAGTGGTTTGAGGAGCCATCAGCCCCAGCATTTT.

In its sample, this clonotype was seen many times. This chain joins TRBV7-9 and TRBJ1-1; no firm D call. The germline CDR1 and CDR2 sequences are SEHNR and FQNEAQ (reference sequence). This CDR3 comprises 12 residues. With 4 bases removed from V and 6 bases from J, the gap between germline ends came to 9 bases. In DNA form, the CDR3 reads TGTGCCAGCAGCTCACAGTATGCTGAAGCTTTCTTT. Translating gives CASSSQYAEAFF.

The V and J genes are TRBV3-1 and TRBJ2-1; D perhaps matches TRBD1 (6 bases). This CDR3 has 16 amino acids. V lost 0 bases and J 4 bases, leaving 13 bases between the germline ends. Germline lookup yields CDR1 LGHDT and CDR2 YNNKEL (reference sequence). CDR3 sequence reads: CASSQEGPGEYNEQFF. The CDR3 region has the DNA TGTGCCAGCAGCCAAGAGGGGCCAGGGGAGTACAATGAGCAGTTCTTC.

This clonotype came up many times. The chain couples TRBV20-1 to TRBJ2-7; 12 bases align to TRBD2. Unmatched junction bases numbered 4, after V lost 3 bases and J lost 1 base. Germline assignment: CDR1 DFQATT and CDR2 SNEGSKA (reference sequence). This CDR3 is 15 amino acids long. The CDR3 loop is CSARKGLAGSYEQYF. CDR3 sequence (DNA): TGCAGTGCTAGGAAGGGACTAGCGGGTTCCTACGAGCAGTACTTC.

The V call is TRBV5-4, the J call TRBJ1-1; 8 nucleotides agree with TRBD1. The CDR3 covers 15 residues. V lost 6 bases to trimming and J lost 5 bases; unmatched junction nucleotides: 12. Germline V gene lookup returns CDR1 SGHNT and CDR2 YYREEE (reference sequence). Here the CDR3 reads CASTTGDRPGTEAFF. CDR3 bases: TGTGCCAGCACCACCGGGGACAGGCCGGGTACTGAAGCTTTCTTT.

Many counts were recorded for this clonotype. The rearrangement links TRBV20-1 to TRBJ1-1; TRBD1 might be the D (5 bases). Germline CDR1 DFQATT, CDR2 SNEGSKA (reference sequence). CDR3 length: 14 residues. The ends were cut back, 3 bases at V and 0 bases at J, with 11 bases in the middle. CDR3 sequence: CSASLGTLNTEAFF. Here the CDR3 DNA reads TGCAGTGCTAGTCTGGGGACCTTGAACACTGAAGCTTTCTTT.

This clonotype occurred many times. This rearrangement joins TRBV12-3 or TRBV12-4 to TRBJ1-1; D remains unclear. The CDR3 loop spans 16 amino acids. V lost 6 bases and J lost 4, with 21 bases in between. Here the CDR3 reads CASSRSWAVAGTEAFF. The CDR3, as DNA: TGTGCCAGCAGCCGCAGTTGGGCCGTGGCGGGCACTGAAGCTTTCTTT.

The chain links TRBV20-1 to TRBJ1-6; 7 bases fit TRBD1. The junction had 2 bases not matched to a gene; V was cut back by 5 bases and J by 4 bases. The CDR3 runs to 13 residues. From germline, CDR1 is DFQATT and CDR2 SNEGSKA (reference sequence). The CDR3 loop reads CSAQGDYNSPLHF. CDR3 DNA sequence: TGCAGTGCTCAGGGGGATTATAATTCACCCCTCCACTTT.

This clonotype was recorded many times. V is TRBV7-9 and J is TRBJ2-7; D not certain. Trimming cost V 5 bases and J 3 bases, with 11 bases left between them. Per germline, CDR1 SEHNR and CDR2 FQNEAQ (reference sequence). The CDR3 totals 13 residues. This CDR3 reads CASSPESYYEQYF. The CDR3 bases are TGTGCCAGCAGCCCCGAGAGTTACTACGAGCAGTACTTC.

This clonotype has ten or more counts. This sequence joins TRBV10-3 and TRBJ1-4, with 9 bases matching TRBD1. Germline V gene data show CDR1 as ENHRY and CDR2 as SYGVKD. This CDR3 is 15 amino acids long. V lost 3 bases and J lost 6; bases outside the gene matches: 5. CDR3 sequence (DNA): TGTGCCATCAGTGACTCGGACAGGGGAGATGAAAAACTGTTTTTT. Translated: CAISDSDRGDEKLFF.

V gene TRBV5-1 combines with J gene TRBJ2-7; unclear D gene. The V end was cut by 4 bases, the J end by 2 bases, with 19 bases between. CDR1 is SGHRS and CDR2 is YFSETQ in the germline V gene. The CDR3 has 16 residues. CDR3 DNA sequence: TGCGCCAGCAGCCCCGGTCTGGTCTCCCCTCCCTACGAGCAGTACTTC. It translates to CASSPGLVSPPYEQYF.

In this sample, this clonotype turned up many times. This rearrangement joins TRBV3-1 to TRBJ1-1; 10 bases agree with TRBD1. CDR3 size: 14 residues. Trimming at V came to 4 bases and at J to 5 bases, leaving 4 bases not matched to a gene. Germline CDR1 is LGHDT and CDR2 is YNNKEL (reference sequence). The CDR3 nucleotides are TGTGCCAGCAGCCCTGGGACAGGGGAAACTGAAGCTTTCTTT. Residues: CASSPGTGETEAFF.

The chain carries TRBV6-1 and TRBJ2-5; tentatively, D is TRBD1 or TRBD2 (5 bases each). Trimming left V 6 bases short and J 5 bases short, with 19 bases between. Germline V gene lookup returns CDR1 MNHNS and CDR2 SASEGT. The CDR3 spans 15 residues. The CDR3 DNA sequence: TGTGCCAGCAGCGATATACCGGGACCCCGGGAGACCCAGTACTTC. It is translated as CASSDIPGPRETQYF.

This clonotype was recorded at least ten times. A read error may produce the germline difference seen at one junction end. The rearrangement joins TRBV7-2 to TRBJ2-5; 13 bases line up with TRBD2. The length of the CDR3 is 15 residues. Germline V gives CDR1 SGHTA, CDR2 FQGNSA. The CDR3 coding sequence is TGTGCCAGCAGCTTCAGGACTAGCGGGAGAGAGAACCAGTACTTC. It is translated as CASSFRTSGRENQYF.

CDR3 sequence reads: CASGGTVYNEQFF. The CDR3 DNA sequence: TGCGCCAGCGGCGGGACTGTCTACAATGAGCAGTTCTTC. The genes are TRBV4-1 and TRBJ2-1, with a tentative D call TRBD2 (6 bases). Germline V gene lookup returns CDR1 MGHRA and CDR2 YSYEKL. V lost 8 bases and J lost 3, with 11 bases in between. The CDR3 has 13 residues.

For this clonotype: This likely comes from a read error, as the CDR3 has no conserved phenylalanine or tryptophan at its end. The CDR3 coding sequence is TGTGCCAGCAGGCGACTCCTTGATAAGGGGAACACTGAAGCTTTCTCT. It is translated as CASRRLLDKGNTEAFS. The gene calls are TRBV4-2 and TRBJ1-1; no clear D. The germline gives CDR1 LGHNA, CDR2 YNFKEQ. CDR3 length: 16 residues. Deletions cut 6 bases from V and 1 base from J, with 18 bases between.

The CDR3 region has the DNA TGCGCCAGCAGCTTGCGGCCTGCGGGGGGGCCCTACAATGAGCAGTTCTTC. This encodes CASSLRPAGGPYNEQFF. The chain uses TRBV5-1 and TRBJ2-1, with 9 bases lining up with TRBD2. The CDR3 sequence is 17 residues long. Trimming took 1 base from V and 2 from J; bases not matched to a gene: 7. Per germline, CDR1 SGHRS and CDR2 YFSETQ.

As concerns this clonotype: A much larger clonotype is one base distant, so this may be a read error. The chain links TRBV10-2 to TRBJ1-2; TRBD1 matches 9 bases. There are 15 residues in the CDR3. Trimming took 3 bases from V and 9 from J; bases not matched to a gene: 11. Germline loops: CDR1 WSHSY, CDR2 SAAADI. The CDR3 here is CASSDSGTGFYSYTF. CDR3 sequence (DNA): TGCGCCAGCAGTGATTCCGGGACAGGGTTTTACAGCTACACCTTC.

This clonotype was picked up many times. V usage is TRBV29-1 and J usage is TRBJ2-1, with D possibly TRBD2 on 5 matching bases. Germline loops: CDR1 SQVTM, CDR2 ANQGSEA. The germline V and J ends were trimmed by 4 bases and 9 bases, with 16 bases remaining between them. The CDR3 runs 13 residues. CDR3 sequence (DNA): TGCAGCGTTGGGGTAGGAGGCTCGGGTGAGCAGTTCTTC. It codes for CSVGVGGSGEQFF.

This clonotype was detected only a few times. The rearrangement joins TRBV27 to TRBJ2-7, with 10 positions matching TRBD2. CDR3 size: 17 residues. Per germline, CDR1 MNHEY and CDR2 SMNVEV (reference sequence). V was clipped by 11 bases and J by 5 bases; unmatched bases: 21. As DNA, the CDR3 is TGTGCCGACGTTGGTAGCGGGGGGCCCTCACCCTTTAACGAGCAGTACTTC. Its translation: CADVGSGGPSPFNEQYF.

Many counts were recorded for this clonotype. CDR3 residues: CSAGDRGLSYEQYF. DNA for the CDR3: TGCAGTGCTGGGGACAGGGGGCTCTCCTACGAGCAGTACTTC. This sequence joins TRBV20-1 and TRBJ2-7; 12 nucleotides line up with TRBD1. This CDR3 is 14 amino acids long. V trimming: 5 bases; J trimming: 0 bases; junction bases outside the gene matches: 2. CDR1 is DFQATT, CDR2 SNEGSKA, per germline (reference sequence).

This chain uses TRBV19 with TRBJ2-3; a possible D gene is TRBD2 (5 bases). This CDR3 is 14 amino acids long. V lost 5 bases and J 2 bases, leaving 11 bases between the germline ends. Germline V CDR1 and CDR2: LNHDA, SQIVND (reference sequence). The CDR3 DNA is TGTGCCAGTAGTGTCACGGGAACCACAGATACGCAGTATTTT. Protein sequence: CASSVTGTTDTQYF.

The chain couples TRBV4-1 to TRBJ2-3; 10 bases line up with TRBD2. V shed 0 bases, J shed 5 bases, and the junction held 5 bases outside the gene matches. The CDR3 runs to 16 residues. Germline-derived CDR1 and CDR2 are MGHRA and YSYEKL. CDR3 sequence: CASSQEVRLAGDTQYF. CDR3 nucleotides: TGCGCCAGCAGCCAAGAAGTTCGACTAGCGGGAGATACGCAGTATTTT.

In its sample, this clonotype was seen a few times. This chain connects TRBV4-2 to TRBJ2-7, with 9 bases fitting TRBD2. V lost 0 bases and J lost 3; bases outside the gene matches: 6. CDR1 and CDR2 (germline): LGHNA, YNFKEQ. The CDR3 consists of 16 residues. Here the CDR3 reads CASSQDEGSGSYEQYF. The CDR3 DNA reads as TGTGCCAGCAGCCAAGATGAAGGTAGCGGGAGCTACGAGCAGTACTTC.

This clonotype showed up just a few times. The V and J genes are TRBV12-3 or TRBV12-4 and TRBJ1-4; D unresolved. The CDR3 is 13 amino acids. Trimming removed 6 bases at V and 5 bases at J, with 10 bases between. This CDR3 reads CASRSAGNEKLFF. DNA of the CDR3: TGTGCCAGCAGATCCGCGGGGAATGAAAAACTGTTTTTT.